This TCR beta chain was profiled in a study of CD8 T cells in Susac syndrome. Only one count was recorded for this clonotype. Germline V gives CDR1 SEHNR, CDR2 FQNEAQ (reference sequence). V shed 5 bases and J shed 8 bases, with 7 bases lying between them. The CDR3 runs to 11 residues. RNA in amounts of roughly 0.5 to 1 ug was reverse transcribed with random hexamers. TCRdb called the immunoSEQ multiplex PCR reads again in MiXCR, with one record for every CDR3 protein. The table shows tens of thousands of distinct CDR3 sequences, with roughly 92% occurring only once. Sequenced: CD8+ T cells from PBMCs. This chain links TRBV7-9 with TRBJ2-1; D remains unclear. The clonotype comes from a human donor in good health. DNA for the CDR3: TGTGCCAGCAGCCCCGATTATGAGCAGTTCTTC. Translated, it gives CASSPDYEQFF.